This note documents a single TCR beta chain sequence. Its matching antigen is unknown. These data belong to a study of cytomegalovirus exposure and HLA in healthy donors. The study's findings and limits: Analyzed later, most CMV-associated TCR beta chains appeared HLA-restricted.

Trimming took off 2 bases at V and 4 bases at J, with 5 bases between the two ends. The germline V gene encodes CDR1 MNHEY and CDR2 SVGAGI. This CDR3 has 12 residues. The PCR was carried out with 60 Vbeta primers and 13 Jbeta primers. TCRdb's table, derived via immunoSEQ multiplex PCR, lists solely in-frame clones and lacks some. The data contain a few hundred thousand clones, about three quarters of them singletons. The specimen sequenced was PBMCs. The TCR originated in a man aged 18 to 29 in good health and CMV-seronegative. The chain joins TRBV6-5 to TRBJ1-1; no firm D call. CDR3 nucleotide sequence: TGTGCCAGCAGTTACACGGGCACTGAAGCTTTCTTT. Protein: CASSYTGTEAFF.